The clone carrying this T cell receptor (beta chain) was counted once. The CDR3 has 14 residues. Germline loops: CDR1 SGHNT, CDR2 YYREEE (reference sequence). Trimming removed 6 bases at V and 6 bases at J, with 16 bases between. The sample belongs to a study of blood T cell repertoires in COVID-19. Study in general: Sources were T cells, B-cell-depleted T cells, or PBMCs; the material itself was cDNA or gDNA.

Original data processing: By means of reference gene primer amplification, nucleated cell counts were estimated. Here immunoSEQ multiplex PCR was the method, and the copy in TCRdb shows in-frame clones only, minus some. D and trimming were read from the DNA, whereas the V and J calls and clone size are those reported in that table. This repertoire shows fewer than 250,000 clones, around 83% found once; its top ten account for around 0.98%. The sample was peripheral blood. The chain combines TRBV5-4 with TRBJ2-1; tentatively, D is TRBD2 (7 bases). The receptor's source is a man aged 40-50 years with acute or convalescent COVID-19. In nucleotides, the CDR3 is TGTGCCAGCAACCTCGGGGGGCGTAGCAATGAGCAGTTCTTC. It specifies CASNLGGRSNEQFF.